The source of this T cell receptor (beta chain) is a study of T cells in Graves' hyperthyroidism and ophthalmopathy (dated by TCRdb to about 2019). A note on the overall study: Peripheral blood was sampled at the time of initial diagnosis, prior to any treatment. The roughly 99 discovery patients were divided at random into training and test sets in a 7:3 ratio. Whether ophthalmopathy could be predicted prospectively was tested in an independent validation cohort made up of under 20 hyperthyroidism patients plus 17 patients who later progressed to ophthalmopathy. The paper describes TCR Vbeta CDR3 sequencing of some 130 peripheral blood samples, made up of some 42 ophthalmopathy patients, 70 to 75 hyperthyroidism patients and roughly 17 progressor patients. TCR V-J signatures able to tell the groups apart were searched for in a discovery cohort of 90 to 100 patients, of whom more than 40 had Graves' ophthalmopathy and more than 55 had stable Graves' hyperthyroidism. Following sampling, methimazole starting at 30 mg daily was given to hyperthyroidism patients, and high-dose intravenous methylprednisolone was given to ophthalmopathy patients. Thyroid tissue and blood T-cell repertoires from six Graves' hyperthyroidism patients were also compared in the study. Results and caveats for the whole study, not just this receptor: A 13 V-J signature model separated ophthalmopathy from stable hyperthyroidism, with approximately 86% sensitivity and about 81% specificity in cross-validation and 80%/75% in testing. Most expanded thyroid clonotypes (frequency above 0.001) were also detected in blood, suggesting blood repertoires may reflect thyroid immune responses. Sample size was not statistically predetermined, and investigators were not blinded to group allocation. During validation, the model predicted progression to ophthalmopathy a median of around 6 months ahead of onset, with around 71% sensitivity and around 73% specificity.

Reading from cysteine to phenylalanine, the CDR3 counts 20 amino acids. Only CDR3 DNA is held: 60 bases, read in frame from base 1. The germline V gene gives CDR1 as SGHTA and CDR2 as FQGNSA. Between the V and J ends, shortened by 6 bases and 1 base respectively, the junction contains 28 bases. The TCR beta CDR3 regions were amplified from RNA transcripts. The TCR CDR3 was subjected to a first round of RT-PCR using the HTBI primer set and the Qiagen OneStep RT-PCR kit. Libraries were constructed in a second round of multiplex PCR, after which size selection and purification were performed. The libraries were sequenced on an Illumina HiSeq2000 using paired-end 100 bp reads. Per the source publication's procedure: SOAPnuke was used to process the raw data, removing reads that contained adapters or uncalled bases, had a mean Phred below 15, or lacked an exact match to the constant primer or identifier. High-quality paired reads were merged with COPE v1.2.5, and unique nucleotide sequences were defined as clonotypes. Clonotypes were aligned to IMGT TRBV, TRBD and TRBJ reference segments using MiTCR v1.1. Analysis was restricted to V-J combinations with a frequency above 0.0001, which covered 98% to 99.2% of repertoires. The TCS score was defined as F50 (clonal expansion) divided by E x V (chaos), with BLOSUM62-based TCRdist calculated between CDR3 peptides within each V-J. Welch's t-statistics and random forest reduced around 550 V-J features to 10 to 15, which were used in a naive Bayes classifier (R e1071). The public sequencing data were trimmed at Q25 with fastp and processed into clonotypes with MiXCR by TCRdb, which kept only in-frame beta chains. Rows are combined by CDR3 protein, so each entry shows the most common genes and DNA. None of the V and J calls come from the authors' own analysis; TCRdb made them. This sample comprises about 690,000 distinct CDR3 sequences, around a sixth of them detected only once. In total, the top ten clones hold 15% to 18% of the sample.

About this clonotype itself: The clone's antigen remains unknown. No base quality information exists; no much larger clone differs at one position.

Graves' hyperthyroidism was defined as stable when no progression to ophthalmopathy occurred over 18 months of follow-up. Hyperthyroidism patients were newly diagnosed, with disease duration under 2 months, and aged 18 to 65 years. Any patient with an uncontrolled infection, another autoimmune disease, pregnancy or lactation was excluded. Diagnoses were based on clinical symptoms, serum thyroxine and TRAb, thyroid ultrasound and orbital computed tomography. PBMCs were separated from about 10 ml of fresh peripheral blood using Ficoll-Paque density gradient centrifugation. Trizol reagent was used to extract total RNA, and RNA quality was then checked on an Agilent 2100 Bioanalyzer.

Rearrangement joined TRBV7-2 to TRBJ1-5; a weak D assignment points to TRBD1 (6 bases agree). The sequenced material came from blood. This sequence was found in a man aged 50-60 years with Graves' hyperthyroidism. The CDR3 protein sequence reads: CASSEVKTGNDMMSNQPQHF. The DNA sequence follows: TGTGCCAGCAGTGAAGTTAAGACAGGCAACGACATGATGAGCAATCAGCCCCAGCATTTT.